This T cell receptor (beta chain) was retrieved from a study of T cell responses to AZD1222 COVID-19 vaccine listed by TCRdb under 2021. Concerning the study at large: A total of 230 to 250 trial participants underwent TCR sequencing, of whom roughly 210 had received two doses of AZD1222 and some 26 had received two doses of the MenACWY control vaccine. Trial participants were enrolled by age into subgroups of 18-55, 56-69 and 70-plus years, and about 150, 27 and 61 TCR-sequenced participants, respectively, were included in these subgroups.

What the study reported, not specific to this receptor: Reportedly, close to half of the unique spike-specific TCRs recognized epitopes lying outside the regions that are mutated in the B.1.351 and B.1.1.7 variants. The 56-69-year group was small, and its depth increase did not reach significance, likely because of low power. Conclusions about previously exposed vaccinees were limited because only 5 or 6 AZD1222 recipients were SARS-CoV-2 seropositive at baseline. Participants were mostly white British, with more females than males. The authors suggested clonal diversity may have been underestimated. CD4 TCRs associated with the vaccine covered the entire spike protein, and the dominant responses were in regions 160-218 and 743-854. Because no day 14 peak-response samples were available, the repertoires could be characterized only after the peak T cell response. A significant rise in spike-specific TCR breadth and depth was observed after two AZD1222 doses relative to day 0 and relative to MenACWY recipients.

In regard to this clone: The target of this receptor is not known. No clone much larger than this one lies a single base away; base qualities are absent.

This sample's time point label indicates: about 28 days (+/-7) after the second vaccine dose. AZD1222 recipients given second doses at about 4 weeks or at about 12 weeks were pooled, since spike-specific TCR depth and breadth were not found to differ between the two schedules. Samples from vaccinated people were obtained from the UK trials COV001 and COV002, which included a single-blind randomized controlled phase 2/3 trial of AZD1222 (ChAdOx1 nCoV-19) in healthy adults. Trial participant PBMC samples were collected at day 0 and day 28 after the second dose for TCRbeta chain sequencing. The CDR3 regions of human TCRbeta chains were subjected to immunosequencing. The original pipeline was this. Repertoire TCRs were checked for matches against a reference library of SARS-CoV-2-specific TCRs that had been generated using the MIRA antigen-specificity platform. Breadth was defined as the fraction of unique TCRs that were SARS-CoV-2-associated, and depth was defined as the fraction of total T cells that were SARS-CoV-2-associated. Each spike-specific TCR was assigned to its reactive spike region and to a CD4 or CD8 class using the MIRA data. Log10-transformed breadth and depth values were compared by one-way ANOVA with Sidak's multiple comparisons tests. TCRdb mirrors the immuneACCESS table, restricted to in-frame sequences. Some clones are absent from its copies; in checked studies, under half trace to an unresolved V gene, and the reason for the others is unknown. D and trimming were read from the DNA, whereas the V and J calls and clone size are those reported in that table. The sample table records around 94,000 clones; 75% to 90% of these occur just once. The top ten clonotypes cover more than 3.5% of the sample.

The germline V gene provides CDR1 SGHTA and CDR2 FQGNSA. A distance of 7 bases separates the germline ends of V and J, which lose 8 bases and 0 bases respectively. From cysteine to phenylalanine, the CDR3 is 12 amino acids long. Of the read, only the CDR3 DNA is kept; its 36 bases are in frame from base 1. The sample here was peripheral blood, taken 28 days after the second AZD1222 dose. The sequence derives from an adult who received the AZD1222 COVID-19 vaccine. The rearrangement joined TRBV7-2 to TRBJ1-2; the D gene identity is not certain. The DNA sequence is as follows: TGTGCCAGCTCCGAGGCTAACTATGGCTACACCTTC. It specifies CASSEANYGYTF.